This T cell receptor beta chain was captured in a study of blood T cell repertoires in COVID-19. This clone was observed a few times. In the source study's methods: Amplification of reference gene primers provided the estimated nucleated cell counts. Generated by immunoSEQ multiplex PCR, the TCRdb table keeps only in-frame clones and is missing some. Clone size and the V and J calls come from that table; the DNA yielded D and trimming. The sample yields under 45,000 clones, about 85% seen once. CDR1 is MDHEN and CDR2 is SYDVKM in the germline V gene. Trimming took 10 bases from V and 7 from J; bases not matched to a gene: 11. CDR3 length: 13 residues.

The rearrangement joins TRBV28 to TRBJ2-5; the match to TRBD2 covers 8 bases. This receptor was identified in a man aged 60 to 75 with active or convalescent COVID-19. The sample was peripheral blood. This CDR3 reads CATRSGGPGTQYF. The CDR3, as DNA: TGTGCCACCCGAAGCGGGGGACCGGGGACCCAGTACTTC.